The following is a T cell receptor (beta chain) sequence with its context. Its target is unknown. Healthy bone marrow donors made up the donor group. This specimen comes from a study of cytomegalovirus exposure and HLA in healthy donors. Study outcomes and limitations: Fewer N-insertions (relative to the 666-donor mean) were reportedly seen in an Asian-associated ancestry cluster in a later analysis. Among the sequence variants, a highly shared cluster was likely an artifact of sequencing.

The primer mix had 60 Vbeta and 13 Jbeta primers. TCRdb keeps only in-frame clones here, not all; method: immunoSEQ multiplex PCR. This sample contains tens of thousands of clones. The CDR3 sequence is 13 residues long. CDR1 and CDR2 (germline): SEHNR, FQNEAQ (reference sequence). V gave up 0 bases and J gave up 7 bases, with 9 bases separating them. This chain joins TRBV7-9 and TRBJ1-1; D call uncertain. This clonotype originated in a man aged 50-60 years in good health and CMV-seropositive. Sequencing was performed on PBMCs. The chain's CDR3 is CASSLAVAGEAFF. For the CDR3, the DNA is TGTGCCAGCAGCTTAGCTGTGGCAGGTGAAGCTTTCTTT.